The entry below gives a single T cell receptor (beta chain) sequence along with its context. Antigen unknown. The sample holds other DNA sequences that translate to the same CDR3. The data were obtained in a study of beta chain features in type 1 diabetes. General study findings and limits: Unsettled here was the matter of whether HLA type influences TCRB rearrangement.

The whole isolated RNA underwent reverse transcription, so sequencing captured expressed TCRB transcripts. Assay: immunoSEQ multiplex PCR; the TCRdb copy retains only in-frame clones and omits some. The sample shows under 300,000 clones, 27% of them seen only once. Germline lookup yields CDR1 SGHRS and CDR2 YFSETQ. The CDR3 consists of 14 residues. The V segment lost 4 bases and the J segment 4 bases; nucleotides outside the gene matches: 5. This clonotype was obtained from a young man in good health. Input material: central memory CD4+ T cells from blood. The chain combines TRBV5-1 with TRBJ2-5; 9 bases align to TRBD1. The CDR3 nucleotides are TGCGCCAGCAGCCCGGGACAGGGAAGAGAGACCCAGTACTTC. Protein: CASSPGQGRETQYF.